The entry below describes one TCR beta chain. Its antigen is unidentified. The data were obtained in a study of vaccination effects on CD4 cells after COVID-19. Study overall: After the second dose, samples were taken at median day 72.

There are 14 residues in the CDR3. Germline V CDR1 and CDR2: GTSNPN, SVGIG (reference sequence). With V trimmed by 1 base and J by 8 bases, 6 bases remained unmatched. Antigen-specific CD4+ T cells expanded by the ViraFEST assay with viral peptide pools were then sequenced. Once cultured for under 11 days, the cells underwent separation to obtain CD4+ T cells. As their vaccination, participants received two doses of either BNT162b2 or mRNA-1273. Nucleocapsid antibodies were negative in the vaccine recipients, who had never had SARS-CoV-2 infection. Here immunoSEQ multiplex PCR was the method, and the copy in TCRdb shows in-frame clones only, minus some. The sample carries 65,000 to 70,000 clones, 76% recorded once.

V gene TRBV30 combines with J gene TRBJ2-1; 9 bases align to TRBD1. This sample comprised CD4+ T cells from PBMCs cultured with HCoV-OC43 spike peptides, obtained after COVID-19 vaccination. Sample subset: HCoV-OC43 spike overlapping peptide pool stimulation. This sequence was found in a human donor who received a COVID-19 vaccine. As DNA, the CDR3 is TGTGCCTGGAGTGGGGGACAGGGTTTTGATGAGCAGTTCTTC. Protein sequence: CAWSGGQGFDEQFF.